The 12 T cell receptor beta chains in this list originate from one sample, sequenced in a study of early T cells in non-severe SARS-CoV-2 infection. TCRdb re-called the 5' RACE reads with MiXCR, one entry per CDR3 protein. The repertoire has tens of thousands of distinct CDR3 sequences, less than 5% of them found once; the top ten carry approximately 11%. The sample taken for sequencing was whole blood. Source of these receptors: an adult who was a healthcare worker with PCR-confirmed SARS-CoV-2 infection or an uninfected control (not recorded which).

This clonotype was counted at least ten times. V gene TRBV5-1 combines with J gene TRBJ2-7; 10 nucleotides match TRBD1. Germline V gene sequence: CDR1 SGHRS, CDR2 YFSETQ. This CDR3 spans 14 amino acids. V lost 0 bases to trimming and J lost 7 bases; unmatched junction nucleotides: 4. This CDR3 reads CASSLAGTGEEQYF. The CDR3 DNA follows: TGCGCCAGCAGCTTGGCCGGGACAGGGGAGGAGCAGTACTTC.

In its sample, this clonotype ranks as medium-sized. The chain employs TRBV13 and TRBJ2-1; TRBD1 matches 9 bases. Trimming took 5 bases from V and 8 from J; bases not matched to a gene: 7. Looked up from germline, CDR1 is PRHDT and CDR2 is FYEKMQ (reference sequence). This CDR3 is built from 14 residues. The CDR3, as DNA: TGTGCCAGCAGCCGAATTGACAGGGGGGATGAGCAGTTCTTC. It codes for CASSRIDRGDEQFF.

There are a few counts of this clonotype. This chain links TRBV29-1 with TRBJ2-3, with unresolved D. Germline assignment: CDR1 SQVTM and CDR2 ANQGSEA. Trimming removed 5 bases from V and 0 bases from J, with 12 bases in between. The CDR3 contains 14 residues. This CDR3 is CSVPNWPSTDTQYF. CDR3 DNA sequence: TGCAGCGTTCCCAATTGGCCTAGCACAGATACGCAGTATTTT.

This clonotype turned up a few times. The CDR3 region has the DNA TGTGCCAGTAGTATGCGGTTAACTAGCGGGAGTACGGCCTATGAGCAGTTCTTC. This sequence encodes CASSMRLTSGSTAYEQFF. The J gene is TRBJ2-1, the V gene TRBV19, with 11 bases lining up with TRBD2. The trim removed 3 bases at V and 8 bases at J, leaving 15 bases unmatched. The CDR3 covers 18 residues. Germline assignment: CDR1 LNHDA and CDR2 SQIVND (reference sequence).

The table lists this clonotype with many counts. The chain has TRBV4-3 and TRBJ2-1; D gene ambiguous. The germline CDR1 and CDR2 sequences are LGHNA and YSLEER. The CDR3 sequence is 13 residues long. The V end lost 1 base, the J end lost 7 bases, and 8 bases lay between the germline ends. The CDR3 protein is CASSQGFGNEQFF. The CDR3 coding sequence is TGCGCCAGCAGCCAAGGGTTCGGGAATGAGCAGTTCTTC.

In its sample, this clonotype was seen many times. Written as DNA, the CDR3 is TGTGCCAGCAGCTTAGGGTCTAGCGGGAGTAACAATGAGCAGTTCTTC. Its protein is CASSLGSSGSNNEQFF. This chain joins TRBV7-9 and TRBJ2-1, with 10 bases matching TRBD2. V was clipped by 1 base and J by 5 bases; unmatched bases: 5. The germline gives CDR1 SEHNR, CDR2 FQNEAQ (reference sequence). The CDR3 loop spans 16 amino acids.

This clonotype was recorded a few times. The CDR3 sequence: CASSSHADNEQYF. As DNA, the CDR3 is TGTGCCAGCAGCTCTCACGCGGATAACGAGCAGTACTTC. V gene TRBV11-1 combines with J gene TRBJ2-7; D not resolved. Trimming removed 4 bases at V and 5 bases at J, with 12 bases between. CDR3 length: 13 amino acids. The V gene's germline CDR1 is SGHAT and CDR2 FQDESV (reference sequence).

The sample holds many counts of this clonotype. V is TRBV19 and J is TRBJ1-2; no clear D gene. CDR1 and CDR2 (germline): LNHDA, SQIVND (reference sequence). The CDR3 totals 12 residues. Trimming took 6 bases from V and 4 from J, leaving 9 bases between them. CDR3 coding DNA: TGTGCCAGTAGGATGGTGGGCTATGGCTACACCTTC. This translates into CASRMVGYGYTF.

This chain joins TRBV29-1 and TRBJ1-1; D unclear. The CDR3 consists of 12 residues. V lost 7 bases to trimming and J lost 2 bases, with 11 bases between them. Germline loops: CDR1 SQVTM, CDR2 ANQGSEA. This CDR3 reads CSGLVLNTEAFF. Here the CDR3 DNA reads TGCAGCGGGCTCGTCCTAAACACTGAAGCTTTCTTT.

V gene TRBV24-1 combines with J gene TRBJ2-3, with D unresolved. The length of the CDR3 is 13 residues. V was trimmed by 4 bases and J by 0 bases, leaving 4 bases between them. Germline-derived CDR1 and CDR2 are KGHDR and SFDVKD. The DNA of the CDR3 is TGTGCCACCAGTGACCGTAGCACAGATACGCAGTATTTT. It translates to CATSDRSTDTQYF.

This clonotype came up many times. The chain uses TRBV6-1 and TRBJ2-3, with TRBD2 identical over 7 bases. CDR3 length: 14 residues. Germline V lookup: CDR1 MNHNS, CDR2 SASEGT. The trim removed 2 bases at V and 2 bases at J, leaving 1 base unmatched. CDR3 amino acids: CASSELADTDTQYF. The CDR3 nucleotides are TGTGCCAGCAGTGAACTAGCGGACACAGATACGCAGTATTTT.

This clonotype was observed a few times. The rearrangement uses TRBV20-1 and TRBJ2-3; D possibly corresponds to TRBD2 (6 bases). In germline, CDR1 is DFQATT, CDR2 SNEGSKA (reference sequence). The CDR3 length is 16 residues. Trimming pared 1 base from V and 0 bases from J, leaving 14 bases between. For the CDR3, the DNA is TGCAGTGCTAGAGCTGTTGTAGCGGATAGCACAGATACGCAGTATTTT. It codes for CSARAVVADSTDTQYF.